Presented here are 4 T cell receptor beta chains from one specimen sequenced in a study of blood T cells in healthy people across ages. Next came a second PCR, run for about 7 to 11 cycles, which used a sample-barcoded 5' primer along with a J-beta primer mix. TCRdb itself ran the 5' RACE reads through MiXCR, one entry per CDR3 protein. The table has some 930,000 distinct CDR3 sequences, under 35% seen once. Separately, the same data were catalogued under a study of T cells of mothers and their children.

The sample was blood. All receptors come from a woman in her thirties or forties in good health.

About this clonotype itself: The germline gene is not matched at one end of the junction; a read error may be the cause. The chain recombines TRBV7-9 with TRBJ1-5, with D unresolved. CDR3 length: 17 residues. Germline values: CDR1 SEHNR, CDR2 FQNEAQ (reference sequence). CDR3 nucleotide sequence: TGTGCCAGCAGCTTAGGTTCGGGGAACTTACGCAATCACCCCCAGCATTTT. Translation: CASSLGSGNLRNHPQHF.

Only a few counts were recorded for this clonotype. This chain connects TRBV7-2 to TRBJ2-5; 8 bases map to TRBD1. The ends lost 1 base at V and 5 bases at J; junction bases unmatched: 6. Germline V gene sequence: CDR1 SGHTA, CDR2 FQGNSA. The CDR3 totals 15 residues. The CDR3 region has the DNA TGTGCCAGCAGCTTAGACGGCAGGGGGCACGAGACCCAGTACTTC. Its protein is CASSLDGRGHETQYF.

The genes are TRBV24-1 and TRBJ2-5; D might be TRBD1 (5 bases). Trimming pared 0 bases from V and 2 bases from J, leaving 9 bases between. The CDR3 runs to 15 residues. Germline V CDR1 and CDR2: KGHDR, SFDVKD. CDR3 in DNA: TGTGCCACCAGTGATTTGTGGGGCCAGCAAGAGACCCAGTACTTC. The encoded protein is CATSDLWGQQETQYF.

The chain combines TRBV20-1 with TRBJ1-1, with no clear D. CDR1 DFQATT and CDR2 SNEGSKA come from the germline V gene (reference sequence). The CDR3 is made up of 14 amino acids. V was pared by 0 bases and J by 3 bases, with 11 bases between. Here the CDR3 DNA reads TGCAGTGCTAGAGATACCTCCCTCTACACTGAAGCTTTCTTT. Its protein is CSARDTSLYTEAFF.